This TCR beta chain was found in a study of chemoradiotherapy in HPV16-positive cancers (dated by TCRdb to the early 2020s). With regard to the full study: Functional T-cell assays on cells from a couple of HPV16-positive patients defined candidate HPV-specific T-cell clones and common TCR motifs. Next, the candidate HPV-specific TCRs and motifs were followed in TCR repertoires from around 92 patients with HPV-related cancers. Whether T-cell immunity against the HPV oncoproteins E6 and E7 changes during chemoradiotherapy and whether survival is affected by this immunity were examined in the study.

A remark on this clone: Its target antigen remains unknown. The record has no base qualities; no much larger clone is one base away.

Library preparation used the immunoSEQ multiplex PCR assay. Entries here come from immuneACCESS through TCRdb and include only in-frame sequences with V and J called. Some clones fail to appear in such tables; in the studies checked, an unresolved V gene covers under half of the shortfall, and the cause of the remainder is unknown. The sample table lists 8,500 to 9,000 clones, roughly 70% of them with a count of one. About 8.8% of the sample comes from the top ten. The full study reports these points: Expansion of candidate HPV-specific clones and E7-related TCR motifs was observed in the tumor microenvironment during treatment, whereas no such expansion was observed for non-HPV-specific T cells. The survival association was reported for HPV16-positive patients, and the functional definition of HPV-specific T cells was derived from only a couple of HPV16-positive patients. Among HPV16-positive patients, expansion of HPV-responsive T cells during chemoradiotherapy was associated with better recurrence-free survival.

The CDR3 contains 18 residues, cysteine and phenylalanine counted. Only the CDR3 portion is preserved as DNA: 54 bases, with reading frame beginning at the first base. CDR1 and CDR2 are read off the germline V gene (reference sequence) as LNHNV and YYDKDF. A distance of 22 bases separates the germline ends of V and J, which lose 0 bases and 5 bases respectively. Repertoires were sampled repeatedly over the course of chemoradiotherapy so that clonal expansion in the tumor microenvironment could be followed. This clonotype was sampled from a human donor with HPV-associated anogenital cancer. The sample was gathered from a patient who underwent chemoradiotherapy. The chain is made from TRBV15 and TRBJ2-5; a tentative D call is TRBD2 (7 bases match). The bases read TGTGCCACCAGCAGAGATCTGCCTAGCGGACCTAGGGGGGAGACCCAGTACTTC. Its protein is CATSRDLPSGPRGETQYF.